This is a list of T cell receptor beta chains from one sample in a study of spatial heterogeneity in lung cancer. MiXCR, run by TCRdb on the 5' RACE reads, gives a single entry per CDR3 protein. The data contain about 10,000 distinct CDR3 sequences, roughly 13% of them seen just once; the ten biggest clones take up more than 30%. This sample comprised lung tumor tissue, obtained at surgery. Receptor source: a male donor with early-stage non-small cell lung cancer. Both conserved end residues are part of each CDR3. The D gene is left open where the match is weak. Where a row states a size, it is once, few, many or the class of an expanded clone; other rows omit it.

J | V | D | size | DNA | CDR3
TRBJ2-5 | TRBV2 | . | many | TGTGCCAGTCGAGGAAGACTCCTTGGGGAGACCCAGTACTTC | CASRGRLLGETQYF
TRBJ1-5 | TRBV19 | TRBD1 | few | TGTGCCAGTAGTTTTTCGGGACAGGCTAATCAGCCCCAGCATTTT | CASSFSGQANQPQHF
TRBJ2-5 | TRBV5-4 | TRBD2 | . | TGTGCCAGCAGCTCCTTATCGGGGGGACCTTTATTTCGGGAGACCCAGTACTTC | CASSSLSGGPLFRETQYF
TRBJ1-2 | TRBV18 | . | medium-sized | TGTGCCAGCTCACCCCCGACAGAGTCCTATGGCTACACCTTC | CASSPPTESYGYTF
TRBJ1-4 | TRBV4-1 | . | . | TGCGCCAGCAGCCAGGGTACAGGGAGTAATGAAAAACTGTTTTTT | CASSQGTGSNEKLFF
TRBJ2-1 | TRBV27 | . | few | TGTGCCAGCAGTTTACGGGGGGCCACCTTCAACAATGAGCAGTTCTTC | CASSLRGATFNNEQFF
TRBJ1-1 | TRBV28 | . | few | TGTGCCAGCAGACCTGGGGGTGCTAGGACTGAAGCTTTCTTT | CASRPGGARTEAFF
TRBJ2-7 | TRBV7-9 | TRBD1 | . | TGTGCCAGCAGTCGTCCGGGACAGAGCTCCTACGAGCAGTACTTC | CASSRPGQSSYEQYF
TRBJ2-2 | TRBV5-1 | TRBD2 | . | TGCGCCAGCAGCTTGGCTAGCGGGGCCGCGAACACCGGGGAGCTGTTTTTT | CASSLASGAANTGELFF
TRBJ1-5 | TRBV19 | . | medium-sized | TGTGCCAGTAATTCAGACGGAGGTAGCAATCAGCCCCAGCATTTT | CASNSDGGSNQPQHF
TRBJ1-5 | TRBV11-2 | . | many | TGTGCCAGCAGCTTAAGCCGAGATCAGCCCCAGCATTTT | CASSLSRDQPQHF
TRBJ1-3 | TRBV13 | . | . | TGTGCCAGCAGCTTAGACGGTACGGGCGGAAACACCATATATTTT | CASSLDGTGGNTIYF
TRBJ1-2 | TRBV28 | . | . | TGTGCCAGCAGCCTGCTGGGGGCCTATGGCTACACCTTC | CASSLLGAYGYTF
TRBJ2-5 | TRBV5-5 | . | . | TGTGCCAGCAGCCGCGGGACGAGAGAAGAGACCCAGTACTTC | CASSRGTREETQYF
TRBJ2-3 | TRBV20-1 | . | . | TGCAGTGCTAGGGGGCTCTATACGCAGTATTTT | CSARGLYTQYF
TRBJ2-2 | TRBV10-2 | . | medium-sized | TGCGCCAGCAGTGAGTCGCCGAACACCGGGGAGCTGTTTTTT | CASSESPNTGELFF
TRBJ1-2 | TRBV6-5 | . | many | TGTGCCAGCAGTTACTCGCCAGGGGCTAGAGGCTACACCTTC | CASSYSPGARGYTF
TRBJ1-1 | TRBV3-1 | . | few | TGTGCCAGCAGCCAAGATAGAGGGGGGAACACTGAAGCTTTCTTT | CASSQDRGGNTEAFF
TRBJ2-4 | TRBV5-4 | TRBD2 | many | TGTGCCAGCAGCCCTTCCGCGGGGGGTGGTTACATTCAGTACTTC | CASSPSAGGGYIQYF
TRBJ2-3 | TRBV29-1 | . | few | TGCAGCGTTGAGAGCAGCACAGATACGCAGTATTTT | CSVESSTDTQYF
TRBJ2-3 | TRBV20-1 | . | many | TGCAGTGCCGAGCGGGACACAGAGAGCACAGATACGCAGTATTTT | CSAERDTESTDTQYF
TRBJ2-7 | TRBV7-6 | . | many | TGTGCCAGCAGCCCCAGAGGGGTGTACGAGCAGTACTTC | CASSPRGVYEQYF
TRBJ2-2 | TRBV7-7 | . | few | TGTGCTAGCAGTAGTATGCCGGGACAGAACACCGGGGAGCTGTTTTTT | CASSSMPGQNTGELFF
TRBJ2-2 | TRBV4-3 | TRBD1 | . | TGCGCCAGCAGCCAAGATTGGGGACAGGGCGGTATGGGGGAGCTGTTTTTT | CASSQDWGQGGMGELFF
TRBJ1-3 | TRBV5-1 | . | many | TGCGCCAGCAGCTTGGTAGTAGGAGGCTCTGGAAACACCATATATTTT | CASSLVVGGSGNTIYF
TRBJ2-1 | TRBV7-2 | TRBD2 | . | TGTGCCAGCAGCCCCAGACTAGCGGGGGACAATGAGCAGTTCTTC | CASSPRLAGDNEQFF
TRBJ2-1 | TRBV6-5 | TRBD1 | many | TGTGCCAGCAGTTCCTCCGGGACAGGGGACTACAATGAGCAGTTCTTC | CASSSSGTGDYNEQFF
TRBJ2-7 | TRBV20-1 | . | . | TGCAGTGCTAGAGGCAGGAAAATCGTCACTACTGGCGAGCAGTACTTC | CSARGRKIVTTGEQYF
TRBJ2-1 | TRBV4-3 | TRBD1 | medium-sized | TGCGCCAGCAGCCAGGAGGGACAGGGCGAGAATGAGCAGTTCTTC | CASSQEGQGENEQFF
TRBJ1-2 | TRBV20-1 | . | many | TGCAGTGCTATTGGGCACAGGAGAGCTAACTATGGCTACACCTTC | CSAIGHRRANYGYTF
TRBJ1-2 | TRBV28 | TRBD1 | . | TGTGCCAGCGGGGACAGGGGTTATGGCTACACCTTC | CASGDRGYGYTF
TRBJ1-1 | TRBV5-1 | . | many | TGCGCCAGCAGCTTGGCGGGGAGTGGGACTGAAGCTTTCTTT | CASSLAGSGTEAFF